These 26 T cell receptor beta chains were all obtained from the same sample, sequenced in a study of cytomegalovirus exposure and HLA in healthy donors. 13 Jbeta primers and 60 Vbeta primers were used for the PCR. The assay was immunoSEQ multiplex PCR, and TCRdb's table has in-frame clones only and misses some. The repertoire consists of about 94,000 clones, with roughly 75% occurring once and the leading ten covering approximately 0.8%. The sequenced material came from PBMCs. Receptor source: a woman in her sixties or seventies in good health and CMV-seronegative.

The V gene is TRBV6-1, the J gene TRBJ1-5, with TRBD1 matching over 7 bases. V was clipped by 0 bases and J by 6 bases; unmatched bases: 5. Per the germline V gene, CDR1 is MNHNS and CDR2 is SASEGT. The CDR3 loop spans 15 amino acids. The CDR3 nucleotides are TGTGCCAGCAGTGAAGCGCAGGGGGGTGCTCAGCCCCAGCATTTT. Its protein product is CASSEAQGGAQPQHF.

This chain connects TRBV30 to TRBJ2-2; D not resolved. With 0 bases removed from V and 6 bases from J, the gap between germline ends came to 5 bases. This CDR3 has 12 residues. CDR1 is GTSNPN and CDR2 is SVGIG in the germline V gene (reference sequence). CDR3 sequence (DNA): TGTGCCTGGAGTGTAGCCCCCGGGGAGCTGTTTTTT. This encodes CAWSVAPGELFF.

This chain uses TRBV10-2 with TRBJ2-6; D might be TRBD1 (6 bases). Germline CDR1 WSHSY, CDR2 SAAADI. The CDR3 sequence is 14 residues long. Trimming shortened V by 4 bases and J by 2 bases, and 6 bases separated the two germline ends. CDR3 region: CASSAGAGANVLTF. The CDR3 coding sequence is TGCGCCAGCAGTGCAGGGGCTGGGGCCAACGTCCTGACTTTC.

The chain recombines TRBV19 with TRBJ2-5, with D maybe TRBD2 (5 bases). Per germline, CDR1 LNHDA and CDR2 SQIVND (reference sequence). The CDR3 is made up of 14 amino acids. V was clipped by 6 bases and J by 5 bases, with 16 bases between them. The CDR3 coding sequence is TGTGCCAGTAGCTTCGGGGTGAGAACGGAGACCCAGTACTTC. This sequence encodes CASSFGVRTETQYF.

The rearrangement joins TRBV5-4 to TRBJ2-5, with TRBD2 as a possible D gene (6 bases). Per the germline V gene, CDR1 is SGHNT and CDR2 is YYREEE (reference sequence). Deletions cut 0 bases from V and 4 bases from J, with 10 bases between. The CDR3 runs to 14 residues. CDR3 residues: CASSLDMGGETQYF. The CDR3 region has the DNA TGTGCCAGCAGCTTGGACATGGGGGGAGAGACCCAGTACTTC. The variable domain in full, completed from reference TRBV5-4 and TRBJ2-5, reads ETGVTQSPTHLIKTRGQQVTLRCSSQSGHNTVSWYQQALGQGPQFIFQYYREEENGRGNFPPRFSGLQFPNYSSELNVNALELDDSALYLCASSLDMGGETQYFGPGTRLLVL.

J is TRBJ2-7 and V is TRBV7-2; D might be TRBD2 (5 bases). The CDR3 has 12 residues. Germline V gives CDR1 SGHTA, CDR2 FQGNSA. The ends were cut back, 0 bases at V and 5 bases at J, with 5 bases in the middle. The CDR3 region has the DNA TGTGCCAGCAGCTTAGCTAGCGACGAGCAGTACTTC. Translation: CASSLASDEQYF.

This clone turned up a few times. The chain employs TRBV4-3 and TRBJ2-1, with 10 bases matching TRBD2. Germline CDR1 reads LGHNA; CDR2 reads YSLEER. The CDR3 sequence is 16 residues long. The V gene end was trimmed by 3 bases and the J gene end by 4 bases; junction bases not matched to a gene: 6. CDR3 bases: TGCGCCAGCAGCCAGGAAGTAGCGGGGGGATACAATGAGCAGTTCTTC. It translates to CASSQEVAGGYNEQFF.

V gene TRBV28 combines with J gene TRBJ1-1, with D perhaps TRBD1 (5 bases). Germline loops: CDR1 MDHEN, CDR2 SYDVKM. Trimming shortened V by 3 bases and J by 1 base, and 12 bases separated the two germline ends. CDR3 length: 15 residues. The CDR3 bases are TGTGCCAGCAGTTTCCCGCAGGGAAAGAACACTGAAGCTTTCTTT. Its protein product is CASSFPQGKNTEAFF.

The rearrangement uses TRBV5-6 and TRBJ1-6; 8 bases align to TRBD1. The germline V gene has CDR1 SGHDT and CDR2 YYEEEE. J gave up 19 bases and V 1 base, and 10 bases lay outside the gene matches. The CDR3 is made up of 13 amino acids. DNA of the CDR3: TGTGCCAGCAGCTTGACCGACAGGGGTGCCCGGCACTTT. This translates into CASSLTDRGARHF.

The CDR3 reads CASSQGQGHNNSPLHF. The CDR3 DNA follows: TGCGCCAGCAGCCAGGGACAGGGGCATAATAATTCACCCCTCCACTTT. The chain links TRBV5-1 to TRBJ1-6, with 10 bases matching TRBD1. The V gene's germline CDR1 is SGHRS and CDR2 YFSETQ. J lost 5 bases, V lost 4 bases, and 6 bases had no gene match. CDR3 size: 16 residues.

The V gene is TRBV6-5, the J gene TRBJ2-1; a weak D match, TRBD1 (5 bases). This CDR3 has 14 residues. V shed 4 bases and J shed 7 bases, with 14 bases lying between them. Germline V gives CDR1 MNHEY, CDR2 SVGAGI. The CDR3 DNA reads as TGTGCCAGCAGTTCCCCACAGGAAGGGAATGAGCAGTTCTTC. It yields the protein CASSSPQEGNEQFF.

This chain joins TRBV7-9 and TRBJ1-2, with 7 bases identical to TRBD1. Trimming took 4 bases from V and 7 from J; bases not matched to a gene: 9. The CDR3 spans 14 residues. Germline lookup yields CDR1 SEHNR and CDR2 FQNEAQ (reference sequence). CDR3 nucleotides: TGTGCCAGCAGCTCCGACGACAGGGTCAGTGGCTACACCTTC. It is translated as CASSSDDRVSGYTF. The entire variable domain, with the rest obtained from reference TRBV7-9 and TRBJ1-2, is as follows: DTGVSQNPRHKITKRGQNVTFRCDPISEHNRLYWYRQTLGQGPEFLTYFQNEAQLEKSRLLSDRFSAERPKGSFSTLEIQRTEQGDSAMYLCASSSDDRVSGYTFGSGTRLTVV.

The CDR3 reads CASSVGLAGNYEQYF. The CDR3 nucleotides are TGTGCCAGCAGCGTAGGATTAGCGGGGAACTACGAGCAGTACTTC. V usage is TRBV9 and J usage is TRBJ2-7, with 8 bases aligning to TRBD2. Germline CDR1 and CDR2: SGDLS and YYNGEE. V was pared by 0 bases and J by 3 bases, with 5 bases of the junction left unmatched. The CDR3 is 15 amino acids.

The CDR3 spells CASSLLGSGKNTF. CDR3 sequence (DNA): TGTGCCAGCAGCTTGTTAGGGAGCGGAAAAAACACCTTC. The chain has TRBV5-6 and TRBJ1-2, with no clear D. The length of the CDR3 is 13 residues. The germline V gene encodes CDR1 SGHDT and CDR2 YYEEEE. Between the trimmed V and J ends, which lost 1 base and 12 bases, there was a span of 16 bases.

This clone has a single count. V gene TRBV7-2 combines with J gene TRBJ2-1, with 7 bases fitting TRBD2. The CDR3 has 15 residues. Looked up from germline, CDR1 is SGHTA and CDR2 is FQGNSA. The trim removed 1 base at V and 2 bases at J, leaving 2 bases unmatched. The CDR3 sequence: CASSLEGLTYNEQFF. In DNA, the CDR3 is TGTGCCAGCAGCTTAGAGGGACTAACCTACAATGAGCAGTTCTTC.

This chain joins TRBV6-5 and TRBJ2-2; TRBD1 agrees at 8 bases. V lost 1 base and J lost 5; bases outside the gene matches: 6. The CDR3 sequence is 16 residues long. The germline gives CDR1 MNHEY, CDR2 SVGAGI. This CDR3 is CASSYFRGHGTGELFF. The CDR3 bases are TGTGCCAGCAGTTACTTCAGGGGGCATGGGACCGGGGAGCTGTTTTTT.

The chain employs TRBV5-6 and TRBJ2-3; possibly TRBD1 for D (5 bases). Germline assignment: CDR1 SGHDT and CDR2 YYEEEE. The CDR3 extends over 14 amino acids. Between the trimmed V and J ends, which lost 0 bases and 1 base, there was a span of 6 bases. The CDR3 protein is CASSLGGRTDTQYF. CDR3 nucleotides: TGTGCCAGCAGCTTGGGGGGCCGCACAGATACGCAGTATTTT.

CDR3 sequence: CASSLVPQPGGPDTQYF. DNA of the CDR3: TGTGCCAGCAGCTTAGTGCCTCAACCGGGAGGCCCAGATACGCAGTATTTT. The chain joins TRBV7-9 to TRBJ2-3; 7 nucleotides agree with TRBD2. Per germline, CDR1 SEHNR and CDR2 FQNEAQ (reference sequence). V lost 1 base, J lost 4 bases, and 11 bases stayed unmatched. CDR3 length equals 17 residues.

The rearrangement joins TRBV29-1 to TRBJ2-5; D unclear. This CDR3 is built from 15 residues. V gave up 4 bases and J gave up 0 bases, with 15 bases separating them. The germline V gene has CDR1 SQVTM and CDR2 ANQGSEA. CDR3: CSVVRYLQYQETQYF. In nucleotides, the CDR3 is TGCAGCGTTGTCCGCTATTTACAGTACCAAGAGACCCAGTACTTC.

The J gene is TRBJ2-7, the V gene TRBV6-5; 7 positions agree with TRBD1. This CDR3 has 15 residues. In germline, CDR1 is MNHEY, CDR2 SVGAGI. V shed 0 bases, J shed 4 bases, and the junction held 6 bases outside the gene matches. CDR3 loop: CASSYSGTASYEQYF. The CDR3 DNA is TGTGCCAGCAGTTACTCCGGGACAGCGAGTTACGAGCAGTACTTC.

The CDR3 loop reads CASLRTGYGYTF. The CDR3 nucleotides are TGTGCCAGCCTGAGGACAGGCTATGGCTACACCTTC. The genes are TRBV6-5 and TRBJ1-2, with 7 positions matching TRBD1. The CDR3 totals 12 residues. The V and J ends lost 8 bases and 4 bases, in that order; junction bases with no gene match: 4. Germline CDR1 reads MNHEY; CDR2 reads SVGAGI.

The CDR3 protein is CASSKSAPLTGGELFF. DNA of the CDR3: TGTGCCAGCAGCAAATCGGCCCCCTTGACGGGCGGGGAGCTGTTTTTT. The chain has TRBV21-1 and TRBJ2-2; the DNA was not compared with TRBD2, the D call given in the table. TRBV21-1 is an annotated pseudogene. The CDR3 length is 16 residues.

This chain uses TRBV6-6 with TRBJ1-2, with D unresolved. Trimming pared 6 bases from V and 6 bases from J, leaving 17 bases between. CDR3 length: 14 amino acids. CDR1 is MNHNY and CDR2 is SVGAGI in the germline V gene (reference sequence). The CDR3 sequence is CASRESLGPDGYTF. The CDR3 DNA follows: TGTGCCAGCAGAGAGTCCCTTGGGCCTGATGGCTACACCTTC.

V is TRBV12-5 and J is TRBJ2-7, with D tentatively TRBD1 (6 bases). Trimming shortened V by 2 bases and J by 1 base, and 21 bases separated the two germline ends. The CDR3 totals 18 residues. CDR1 is LGHNT and CDR2 is FRNRAP in the germline V gene. CDR3 nucleotide sequence: TGTGCTAGTGGTTTGACTAACTTCCTGGACAGTTCTTCCTACGAGCAGTACTTC. Amino acid sequence: CASGLTNFLDSSSYEQYF.

The chain carries TRBV27 and TRBJ2-7; 9 bases align to TRBD2. This CDR3 is 16 amino acids long. Germline V gives CDR1 MNHEY, CDR2 SMNVEV (reference sequence). V gave up 3 bases and J gave up 0 bases; unmatched junction bases: 6. Here the CDR3 DNA reads TGTGCCAGCAGTTTTACTGCGGGAGGGCGCTCCTACGAGCAGTACTTC. It yields the protein CASSFTAGGRSYEQYF.

The CDR3 spells CASSRTGTQNTEAFF. The CDR3 nucleotides read TGTGCCAGCAGCCGTACCGGGACACAGAACACTGAAGCTTTCTTT. This chain joins TRBV7-9 and TRBJ1-1, with D possibly TRBD1 on 6 matching bases. V was trimmed by 5 bases and J by 1 base, leaving 14 bases between them. Per the germline V gene, CDR1 is SEHNR and CDR2 is FQNEAQ (reference sequence). The CDR3 has 15 amino acids.